This T cell receptor beta chain was captured by sequencing in a study of cytomegalovirus exposure and HLA in healthy donors. The study's findings and limits: The HLA-A and HLA-B alleles of most subjects were reportedly predicted accurately from TCR beta sequences.

Researchers ran the PCR with 60 Vbeta and 13 Jbeta primers. The assay was immunoSEQ multiplex PCR, and TCRdb's table has in-frame clones only and misses some. The sample consists of under 90,000 clones, 74% of them appearing once. As concerns this clone: The target antigen is unknown. An end of the junction differs from the germline gene, which may be a read error.

Germline V lookup: CDR1 MNHEY, CDR2 SMNVEV (reference sequence). The CDR3 consists of 13 residues. The sample was PBMCs. The TCR comes from a man aged 40-49 years in good health and CMV-seropositive. The chain combines TRBV27 with TRBJ2-7; possible D gene TRBD1, 6 bases. The chain's CDR3 is CASHRVGVYGQYF. The CDR3 nucleotides are TGTGCCAGCCACAGGGTGGGGGTCTACGGGCAGTACTTC.